Each of the 5 T cell receptor beta chains below was sequenced from the same sample in a study of cytomegalovirus exposure and HLA in healthy donors. The PCR ran on 60 Vbeta and 13 Jbeta primers. Generated by immunoSEQ multiplex PCR, the TCRdb table keeps only in-frame clones and is missing some. Of about 110,000 clones in the sample, under 85% were seen once. Material for sequencing was PBMCs. These receptors were obtained from a human donor in good health.

The V gene is TRBV5-4, the J gene TRBJ2-2, with TRBD1 identical over 9 bases. The germline V gene has CDR1 SGHNT and CDR2 YYREEE (reference sequence). The CDR3 extends over 15 amino acids. With V trimmed by 7 bases and J by 1 base, 5 bases remained unmatched. CDR3 amino acids: CASSQGARNTGELFF. CDR3 bases: TGTGCCAGCTCACAGGGGGCTCGGAACACCGGGGAGCTGTTTTTT.

The chain combines TRBV7-2 with TRBJ1-4; D call uncertain. The CDR3 contains 14 residues. The V end was cut by 3 bases, the J end by 5 bases, with 10 bases between. Germline lookup yields CDR1 SGHTA and CDR2 FQGNSA. CDR3 residues: CASSLGRNNEKLFF. CDR3 in DNA: TGTGCCAGCAGCTTGGGGAGAAACAATGAAAAACTGTTTTTT.

This clone has just a few counts. The chain combines TRBV30 with TRBJ2-1; D perhaps matches TRBD1 (5 bases). V dropped 4 bases and J dropped 0 bases, with 10 bases sitting between them. There are 14 residues in the CDR3. Germline V gene data show CDR1 as GTSNPN and CDR2 as SVGIG (reference sequence). CDR3 DNA: TGTGCCTGGAAACGACAGAGCTCCTACAATGAGCAGTTCTTC. Residues: CAWKRQSSYNEQFF.

This rearrangement joins TRBV7-2 to TRBJ1-5, with D unclear. V was trimmed by 1 base and J by 0 bases, leaving 7 bases between them. This CDR3 is built from 15 residues. Per the germline V gene, CDR1 is SGHTA and CDR2 is FQGNSA. The chain's CDR3 is CASSLDGGSNQPQHF. Here the CDR3 DNA reads TGTGCCAGCAGCTTAGACGGAGGTAGCAATCAGCCCCAGCATTTT. The full variable domain, in which reference TRBV7-2 and TRBJ1-5 provide the parts outside the CDR3, is GAGVSQSPSNKVTEKGKDVELRCDPISGHTALYWYRQSLGQGLEFLIYFQGNSAPDKSGLPSDRFSAERTGGSVSTLTIQRTQQEDSAVYLCASSLDGGSNQPQHFGDGTRLSIL.

This chain joins TRBV6-5 and TRBJ1-2; D possibly corresponds to TRBD1 (5 bases). CDR3 length: 14 amino acids. Germline V gene data show CDR1 as MNHEY and CDR2 as SVGAGI. The V gene lost 4 bases and the J gene lost 4 bases, with 13 bases spanning the gap. CDR3 sequence reads: CASSSGGNSYGYTF. CDR3 DNA sequence: TGTGCCAGCAGTTCCGGGGGTAACAGCTATGGCTACACCTTC.